This T cell receptor beta chain was captured in a study of lung T cells in sarcoidosis with Löfgren's syndrome. Broader study findings: Löfgren's syndrome patients reportedly showed greatest TRAV12-1 and TRBV2 expansion versus controls. Multiple Löfgren's syndrome patients reportedly shared TRAV12-1 and TRBV2 CDR3 motifs, suggesting public CD4+ TCRs.

TCRdb reprocessed the reads with MiXCR, giving one entry per CDR3 protein. The data show roughly 63,000 distinct CDR3 sequences, 21% seen once. CDR1 is MDHEN and CDR2 is SYDVKM in the germline V gene. Between the trimmed V and J ends, which lost 10 bases and 6 bases, there was a span of 15 bases. This CDR3 has 13 residues. In this sample, this clonotype turned up many times. The antigen is unknown. The chain links TRBV28 to TRBJ1-4, with D unclear. Sequenced material: CD4+ T cells from PBMCs. The receptor was derived from a human donor with sarcoidosis (Löfgren's syndrome or another form), or a control subject (not recorded which). CDR3 coding DNA: TGTGCCACCTCGACGGCTGTCGATGAAAAACTGTTTTTT. This translates into CATSTAVDEKLFF.